One T cell receptor beta chain is described in this entry. This clone appeared a single time. Its antigen is unknown. Sequence at one end of the junction differs from germline and may be a read error. Participants in the prospective study were enrolled through a virtual design, were aged roughly 18 to 95 years, and lived in 24 United States geographic areas. In the prospective study, participants were assigned to cohorts based on the clinical history participants reported in a screening survey and a study questionnaire. Mobile phlebotomists in the prospective study collected whole blood, serum and a nasopharyngeal or oropharyngeal swab from every participant. Over a roughly two-month period, participants in the prospective study had the option of providing additional blood draws and questionnaires. Before DNA extraction, blood samples from the prospective study were shipped at room temperature or frozen.

This sample is part of a study of blood T cell repertoires in COVID-19 (dated by TCRdb to 2019 to 2021). With respect to the entire study: Samples covering the acute and convalescent phases of COVID-19 were provided by collaborators in the United States, Italy and Spain. The material from the prospective study consisted of cDNA or gDNA derived from T cells, B-cell-depleted T cells, or PBMCs. The dataset comprised deeply sampled blood TCRbeta repertoires from subjects exposed to, actively infected with, or recovered from COVID-19. The repertoires were made available in a free public database intended to serve as a resource for research on the immune response to SARS-CoV-2. The samples were drawn from two sources: the first 160 participants of the ongoing ImmuneRACE study, and 1,000 to 1,500 subjects contributed by 6 global collaborators. Nearly every sample came with metadata listing a de-identified subject ID, COVID-19 status, age in years and sex. Where available, HLA class I and class II types were taken from metadata supplied by the sample provider and were not determined by assay-based typing. On the study overall, not on this receptor specifically: The amount of clinical and demographic metadata varied by source and participant and was provided uncurated.

The CDR3 spans 14 residues, from the cysteine through the phenylalanine. Solely the CDR3 DNA is kept, with 42 bases framed from the first base. The germline V gene supplies CDR1 SGHDT and CDR2 YYEEEE. The immunoSEQ Assay, a bias-controlled multiplex PCR, was used to amplify TCRbeta CDR3 regions from genomic DNA. As for the original processing: Nucleated cell counts per sample were estimated from amplification of reference gene primers within the assay. Sequence reads were collapsed and filtered to measure the absolute abundance of every unique TCRbeta CDR3 rearrangement. For each sample, productive Simpson clonality was calculated as the square root of Simpson's diversity index over productive rearrangements. What TCRdb holds here is the immuneACCESS table cut down to in-frame rearrangements. Part of the clones is not present; checked against another copy, under half of the missing clones reflect an unresolved V gene, and the others are unexplained. The D gene and trimming were derived from the DNA, and the V and J assignments and clone size from that table. The sample records hundreds of thousands of clones, approximately 88% of which are singletons. The ten largest clones capture 1% to 1.5% of the sample.

The material sequenced was PBMCs or T cells enriched from blood (not recorded which). The rearrangement joined TRBV5-6 to TRBJ1-5, and TRBD1 may be the D gene, going by 5 matching bases. The TCR comes from a woman aged 40 to 50 with acute COVID-19. The CDR3 region reads CARSAGGGNQPQHF. Here is the DNA: TGTGCCCGCAGCGCCGGGGGGGGCAATCAGCCCCAGCATTTT.